This T cell receptor (beta chain) was identified in a study of blood T cell repertoires in COVID-19. Study summary: Sites in the United States, Italy and Spain provided acute and convalescent COVID-19 samples. In each case, the material was cDNA or gDNA derived from T cells, B-cell-depleted T cells, or PBMCs.

V gave up 6 bases and J gave up 4 bases; unmatched junction bases: 2. The germline gives CDR1 SEHNR, CDR2 FQNEAQ (reference sequence). CDR3 size: 12 residues. Measured with immunoSEQ multiplex PCR; TCRdb has only the in-frame clones, and not every one. The table includes some 30,000 clones, more than 85% detected once. Sequences were obtained from peripheral blood. The chain uses TRBV7-9 and TRBJ2-5; 7 bases are shared with TRBD1. The receptor's source is a woman of 80 years or more with active or convalescent COVID-19. Here the CDR3 reads CASSYRGETQYF. The CDR3 DNA reads as TGTGCCAGCAGTTACAGGGGAGAGACCCAGTACTTC.